What follows are 27 T cell receptor beta chains derived from one specimen sequenced in a study of cytomegalovirus exposure and HLA in healthy donors. Only in-frame clones appear in the TCRdb table, and some are missing; sequencing was by immunoSEQ multiplex PCR. The sample has 90,000 to 150,000 clones, 70% to 90% seen once. The sample comprised PBMCs. Every receptor here comes from a woman in her thirties in good health and CMV-seronegative.

The chain recombines TRBV9 with TRBJ2-7; 10 bases map to TRBD2. Germline CDR1 SGDLS, CDR2 YYNGEE. The J segment lost 4 bases and the V segment lost 0 bases, leaving 4 bases of the junction unmatched. This CDR3 comprises 15 residues. CDR3 nucleotides: TGTGCCAGCAGCGTAGGTACTAGCGGGGTGTACGAGCAGTACTTC. Translated, it gives CASSVGTSGVYEQYF. Filled out from reference TRBV9 and TRBJ2-7, the complete variable domain reads DSGVTQTPKHLITATGQRVTLRCSPRSGDLSVYWYQQSLDQGLQFLIQYYNGEERAKGNILERFSAQQFPDLHSELNLSSLELGDSALYFCASSVGTSGVYEQYFGPGTRLTVT.

This clone was observed at least ten times. The chain uses TRBV27 and TRBJ1-5; D call uncertain. The CDR3 loop spans 15 amino acids. The V end was cut by 4 bases, the J end by 0 bases, with 10 bases between. Germline V gene lookup returns CDR1 MNHEY and CDR2 SMNVEV (reference sequence). The CDR3 reads CASSSSTYSNQPQHF. The CDR3 DNA reads as TGTGCCAGCAGTTCTTCCACCTATAGCAATCAGCCCCAGCATTTT.

This chain connects TRBV5-1 to TRBJ2-3; D is possibly TRBD2 (6 bases). Germline-derived CDR1 and CDR2 are SGHRS and YFSETQ. Deletions cut 4 bases from V and 1 base from J, with 16 bases between. The CDR3 is 16 residues long. The CDR3 here is CASSPGTPRGTDTQYF. CDR3 coding DNA: TGCGCCAGCAGCCCAGGGACTCCCCGGGGCACAGATACGCAGTATTTT. Using reference TRBV5-1 and TRBJ2-3 for the parts outside the CDR3, the full variable domain is KAGVTQTPRYLIKTRGQQVTLSCSPISGHRSVSWYQQTPGQGLQFLFEYFSETQRNKGNFPGRFSGRQFSNSRSEMNVSTLELGDSALYLCASSPGTPRGTDTQYFGPGTRLTVL.

This clone was seen just once. The genes are TRBV5-4 and TRBJ1-2; D not certain. V lost 4 bases to trimming and J lost 0 bases, with 10 bases between them. CDR3 length: 14 amino acids. In germline, CDR1 is SGHNT, CDR2 YYREEE (reference sequence). CDR3 nucleotide sequence: TGTGCCAGCAGCCCAGAGGCCGCTAACTATGGCTACACCTTC. It codes for CASSPEAANYGYTF. The variable domain in full, completed from reference TRBV5-4 and TRBJ1-2, reads ETGVTQSPTHLIKTRGQQVTLRCSSQSGHNTVSWYQQALGQGPQFIFQYYREEENGRGNFPPRFSGLQFPNYSSELNVNALELDDSALYLCASSPEAANYGYTFGSGTRLTVV.

This rearrangement joins TRBV6-5 to TRBJ1-2, with TRBD1 matching 7 bases. V was clipped by 2 bases and J by 8 bases; unmatched bases: 5. Per the germline V gene, CDR1 is MNHEY and CDR2 is SVGAGI. CDR3 size: 13 residues. CDR3 sequence reads: CASSYDGTAGYTF. The CDR3 DNA reads TGTGCCAGCAGTTACGACGGGACAGCAGGCTACACCTTC.

This clone has more than one count but fewer than ten. This chain connects TRBV10-3 to TRBJ2-7, with TRBD2 matching over 10 bases. V was pared by 7 bases and J by 0 bases, with 6 bases of the junction left unmatched. Germline V gene sequence: CDR1 ENHRY, CDR2 SYGVKD. The CDR3 is 15 amino acids. CDR3 in amino acids: CAIKYSGGSSYEQYF. CDR3 coding DNA: TGTGCCATCAAGTATAGCGGGGGGAGCTCCTACGAGCAGTACTTC.

The rearrangement uses TRBV7-2 and TRBJ1-6, with D possibly being TRBD1 (6 bases). Trimming left V 2 bases short and J 7 bases short, with 12 bases between. Germline values: CDR1 SGHTA, CDR2 FQGNSA. The length of the CDR3 is 15 residues. CDR3: CASSLLGGSNSPLHF. DNA of the CDR3: TGTGCCAGCAGCTTATTAGGGGGATCGAATTCACCCCTCCACTTT.

J is TRBJ2-2 and V is TRBV7-3, with D possibly being TRBD2 (5 bases). The CDR3 is 13 residues long. With 4 bases removed from V and 7 bases from J, the gap between germline ends came to 10 bases. Germline assignment: CDR1 SGHTA and CDR2 FQGTGA. CDR3 sequence reads: CASSSDSSGELFF. The CDR3 nucleotides are TGTGCCAGCAGCTCGGACTCGAGCGGGGAGCTGTTTTTT.

V and J are TRBV21-1 and TRBJ2-4; TRBD2 is the table's D call and was not checked against the DNA. TRBV21-1 is shown as a pseudogene. The CDR3 loop spans 16 amino acids. The chain's CDR3 is CASSKGGNGAKNIQYF. For the CDR3, the DNA is TGTGCCAGCAGCAAAGGCGGGAACGGGGCCAAAAACATTCAGTACTTC.

The chain combines TRBV10-1 with TRBJ2-1; D is possibly TRBD2 (6 bases). CDR1 WNHNN and CDR2 SYGVQD come from the germline V gene (reference sequence). V dropped 7 bases and J dropped 0 bases, with 13 bases sitting between them. This CDR3 has 15 residues. CDR3 in DNA: TGCGCCAGCATTCACCGGGAGCGCTCCTACAATGAGCAGTTCTTC. Its protein product is CASIHRERSYNEQFF.

CDR3 loop: CASSKTQGGRELFF. CDR3 coding DNA: TGTGCCAGTAGTAAGACACAGGGCGGCCGGGAGCTGTTTTTT. The chain is built from TRBV19 and TRBJ2-2; D may be TRBD1 (6 bases). The CDR3 totals 14 residues. Trimming removed 4 bases at V and 9 bases at J, with 15 bases between. Germline loops: CDR1 LNHDA, CDR2 SQIVND (reference sequence).

This sequence joins TRBV14 and TRBJ1-1, with 11 nucleotides matching TRBD1. The germline V gene encodes CDR1 SGHDN and CDR2 FVKESK. Losses at the gene ends were 4 bases for V and 4 bases for J; bases not matched to a gene: 8. The CDR3 totals 16 residues. DNA for the CDR3: TGTGCCAGCAGCCCCCGGGACAGGGGGAAGGGCACTGAAGCTTTCTTT. It is translated as CASSPRDRGKGTEAFF.

This clone appeared a single time. In DNA form, the CDR3 reads TGTGCCAGCAGTTTACGACCGACAGGGGGCGGGGAGACCCAGTACTTC. As protein: CASSLRPTGGGETQYF. The genes are TRBV6-6 and TRBJ2-5; 10 bases line up with TRBD1. This CDR3 comprises 16 residues. With 4 bases clipped from V and 5 bases from J, the junction kept 10 bases outside the gene matches. Per the germline V gene, CDR1 is MNHNY and CDR2 is SVGAGI (reference sequence).

The chain employs TRBV5-8 and TRBJ2-7, with D possibly matching TRBD2 (6 bases). The V gene lost 7 bases and the J gene lost 0 bases, with 11 bases spanning the gap. Germline V gene sequence: CDR1 SGHTS, CDR2 YDEGEE. The CDR3 runs to 13 residues. As DNA, the CDR3 is TGTGCCAGCCGGGACTGGAGCTCCTACGAGCAGTACTTC. Protein: CASRDWSSYEQYF.

This clone appeared a single time. V and J are TRBV11-2 and TRBJ2-7, with TRBD1 identical over 8 bases. The CDR3 has 15 amino acids. Unmatched junction bases numbered 1, after V lost 0 bases and J lost 0 bases. Per the germline V gene, CDR1 is SGHAT and CDR2 is FQNNGV. The CDR3 spells CASSLEDRGSYEQYF. Here the CDR3 DNA reads TGTGCCAGCAGCTTAGAAGACAGGGGCTCCTACGAGCAGTACTTC.

The chain couples TRBV6-5 to TRBJ1-4; possible D gene TRBD1, 6 bases. V lost 4 bases, J lost 3 bases, and 9 bases lay in between. CDR1 is MNHEY and CDR2 is SVGAGI in the germline V gene. The CDR3 consists of 14 residues. This CDR3 is CASSSGEANEKLFF. CDR3 in DNA: TGTGCCAGCAGTTCAGGGGAAGCTAATGAAAAACTGTTTTTT.

The chain employs TRBV10-2 and TRBJ2-7; possibly TRBD2 for D (6 bases). Germline CDR1 and CDR2: WSHSY and SAAADI. This CDR3 is 16 amino acids long. V dropped 5 bases and J dropped 3 bases, with 20 bases sitting between them. CDR3 nucleotide sequence: TGCGCCAGCAGTCCTAGACGAGGGGACTTCTTCTACGAGCAGTACTTC. This encodes CASSPRRGDFFYEQYF.

This sequence joins TRBV7-2 and TRBJ2-5; no clear D. The germline V and J ends were trimmed by 8 bases and 4 bases, with 11 bases remaining between them. This CDR3 contains 12 residues. CDR1 SGHTA and CDR2 FQGNSA come from the germline V gene. CDR3 DNA sequence: TGTGCCAGCGGGCGTTTGGGAGAGACCCAGTACTTC. This codes for CASGRLGETQYF.

This clone has only a few counts. J is TRBJ2-7 and V is TRBV11-2, with TRBD2 matching over 7 bases. Germline V gene lookup returns CDR1 SGHAT and CDR2 FQNNGV. V shed 10 bases, J shed 5 bases, and the junction held 14 bases outside the gene matches. The CDR3 runs 14 residues. CDR3 sequence: CATRGKGPVHEQYF. In DNA, the CDR3 is TGTGCCACGCGGGGGAAGGGACCGGTCCACGAGCAGTACTTC.

V gene TRBV30 combines with J gene TRBJ2-1; 7 nucleotides line up with TRBD1. There are 15 residues in the CDR3. V shed 3 bases, J shed 5 bases, and the junction held 10 bases outside the gene matches. Germline V lookup: CDR1 GTSNPN, CDR2 SVGIG (reference sequence). CDR3 bases: TGTGCCTGGAGCGGACAGAGGACAGGAGACAATGAGCAGTTCTTC. As protein: CAWSGQRTGDNEQFF.

The chain carries TRBV12-5 and TRBJ2-5; 9 bases align to TRBD2. This CDR3 region has 16 residues. V was pared by 1 base and J by 1 base, with 4 bases of the junction left unmatched. Germline CDR1 reads LGHNT; CDR2 reads FRNRAP. The CDR3 coding sequence is TGTGCTAGTGGTTTGGGAACTAGCGGGTCCCAAGAGACCCAGTACTTC. It is translated as CASGLGTSGSQETQYF.

The chain has TRBV6-1 and TRBJ1-1; 10 nucleotides match TRBD1. The germline CDR1 and CDR2 sequences are MNHNS and SASEGT. V was pared by 6 bases and J by 4 bases, with 5 bases of the junction left unmatched. The CDR3 extends over 14 amino acids. The CDR3 region has the DNA TGTGCCAGCAGCCGACAGGGGGCGGGCACTGAAGCTTTCTTT. Translated, it gives CASSRQGAGTEAFF.

This clone was counted a single time. V and J are TRBV7-2 and TRBJ1-2; 7 positions agree with TRBD1. Germline values: CDR1 SGHTA, CDR2 FQGNSA. The CDR3 spans 15 residues. Trimming took 5 bases from V and 4 from J; bases not matched to a gene: 10. CDR3 region: CASSHKGGIGYGYTF. DNA for the CDR3: TGTGCCAGCAGCCACAAAGGGGGCATCGGCTATGGCTACACCTTC.

The chain combines TRBV4-3 with TRBJ1-5; 7 positions match TRBD1. The CDR3 length is 16 residues. Per germline, CDR1 LGHNA and CDR2 YSLEER. The trim removed 0 bases at V and 9 bases at J, leaving 11 bases unmatched. The CDR3 sequence: CASSQDRGSVPMPQHF. The CDR3 DNA reads as TGCGCCAGCAGCCAAGACAGGGGGTCAGTTCCCATGCCCCAGCATTTT.

The genes are TRBV4-1 and TRBJ2-1, with 9 positions matching TRBD2. Germline loops: CDR1 MGHRA, CDR2 YSYEKL. J gave up 1 base and V 4 bases, and 2 bases lay outside the gene matches. The CDR3 spans 15 residues. The CDR3: CASSLAGASYNEQFF. The CDR3 bases are TGCGCCAGCAGCCTAGCGGGGGCTTCCTACAATGAGCAGTTCTTC.

Only a few counts were recorded for this clone. The chain has TRBV7-2 and TRBJ2-5, with a weak D call TRBD2 (6 bases). V shed 1 base and J shed 0 bases, with 9 bases lying between them. Germline assignment: CDR1 SGHTA and CDR2 FQGNSA. The CDR3 has 15 amino acids. The CDR3 spells CASSLVGTHQETQYF. In DNA, the CDR3 is TGTGCCAGCAGCTTAGTCGGGACTCACCAAGAGACCCAGTACTTC.

The chain employs TRBV4-3 and TRBJ2-3; 13 nucleotides match TRBD2. The CDR3 loop spans 19 amino acids. CDR1 and CDR2 from the germline V gene are LGHNA and YSLEER. Trimming removed 0 bases from V and 3 bases from J; junction bases left unmatched: 9. The CDR3: CASSQDPSGLAGLTDTQYF. In nucleotides, the CDR3 is TGCGCCAGCAGCCAAGATCCCTCGGGACTAGCGGGGTTGACAGATACGCAGTATTTT.